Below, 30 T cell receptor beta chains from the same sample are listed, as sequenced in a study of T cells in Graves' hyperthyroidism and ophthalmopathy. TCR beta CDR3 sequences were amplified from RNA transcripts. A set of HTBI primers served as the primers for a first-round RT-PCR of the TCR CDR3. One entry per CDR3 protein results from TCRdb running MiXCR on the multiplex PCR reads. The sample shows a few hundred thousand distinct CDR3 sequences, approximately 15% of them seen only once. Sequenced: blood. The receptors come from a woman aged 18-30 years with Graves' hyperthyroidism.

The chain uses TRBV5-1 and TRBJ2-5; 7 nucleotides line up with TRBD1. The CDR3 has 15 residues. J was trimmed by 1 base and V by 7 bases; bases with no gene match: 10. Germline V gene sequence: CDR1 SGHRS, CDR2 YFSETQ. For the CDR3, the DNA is TGCGCCAGCGGCAGTGCAGACAGGGTCCAAGAGACCCAGTACTTC. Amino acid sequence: CASGSADRVQETQYF.

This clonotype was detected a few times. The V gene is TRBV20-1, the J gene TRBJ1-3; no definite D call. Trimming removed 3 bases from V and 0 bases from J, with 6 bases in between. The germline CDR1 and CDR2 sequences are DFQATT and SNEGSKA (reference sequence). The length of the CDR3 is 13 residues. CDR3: CSARHYSGNTIYF. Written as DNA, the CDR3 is TGCAGTGCTAGGCACTACTCTGGAAACACCATATATTTT.

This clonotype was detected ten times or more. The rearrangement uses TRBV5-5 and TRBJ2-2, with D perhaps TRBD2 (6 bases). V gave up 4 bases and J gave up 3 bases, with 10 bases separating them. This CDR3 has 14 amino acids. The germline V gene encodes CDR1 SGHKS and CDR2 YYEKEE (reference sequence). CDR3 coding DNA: TGTGCCAGCAGCCCCCAGCGGGACACCGGGGAGCTGTTTTTT. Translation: CASSPQRDTGELFF.

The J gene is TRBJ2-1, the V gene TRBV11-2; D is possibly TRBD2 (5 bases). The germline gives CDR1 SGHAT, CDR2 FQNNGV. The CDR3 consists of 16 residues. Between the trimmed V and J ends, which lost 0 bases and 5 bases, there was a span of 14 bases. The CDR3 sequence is CASSLEGSGLNNEQFF. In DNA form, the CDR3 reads TGTGCCAGCAGCTTAGAGGGCTCCGGACTCAACAATGAGCAGTTCTTC. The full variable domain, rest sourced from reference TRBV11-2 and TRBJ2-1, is EAGVAQSPRYKIIEKRQSVAFWCNPISGHATLYWYQQILGQGPKLLIQFQNNGVVDDSQLPKDRFSAERLKGVDSTLKIQPAKLEDSAVYLCASSLEGSGLNNEQFFGPGTRLTVL.

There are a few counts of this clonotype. CDR3 sequence reads: CASSSGNKGGSQETQYF. The CDR3 DNA follows: TGTGCCAGCAGCTCCGGTAACAAGGGAGGCAGCCAAGAGACCCAGTACTTC. J is TRBJ2-5 and V is TRBV5-5, with D possibly TRBD2 on 6 matching bases. The V end lost 3 bases, the J end lost 1 base, and 19 bases lay between the germline ends. The CDR3 consists of 17 residues. Germline V lookup: CDR1 SGHKS, CDR2 YYEKEE (reference sequence).

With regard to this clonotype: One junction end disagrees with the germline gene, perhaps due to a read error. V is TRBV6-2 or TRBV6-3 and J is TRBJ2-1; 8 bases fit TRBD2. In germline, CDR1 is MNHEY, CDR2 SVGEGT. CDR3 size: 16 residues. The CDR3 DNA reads TGTGCCAGCAGCACCGGACCGAGGGCGGGGGGCAATGGGCAGTTCTTC. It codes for CASSTGPRAGGNGQFF.

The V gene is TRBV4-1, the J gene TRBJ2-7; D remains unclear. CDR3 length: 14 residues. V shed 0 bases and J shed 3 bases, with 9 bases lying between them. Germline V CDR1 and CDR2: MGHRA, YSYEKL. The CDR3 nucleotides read TGCGCCAGCAGCCAAGACGAGCTAAACTACGAGCAGTACTTC. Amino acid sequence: CASSQDELNYEQYF.

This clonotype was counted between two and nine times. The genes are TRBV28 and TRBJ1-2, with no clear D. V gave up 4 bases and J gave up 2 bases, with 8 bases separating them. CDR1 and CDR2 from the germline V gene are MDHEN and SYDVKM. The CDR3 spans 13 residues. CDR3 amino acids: CASSSSDNYGYTF. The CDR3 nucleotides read TGTGCCAGCAGTTCATCAGACAACTATGGCTACACCTTC.

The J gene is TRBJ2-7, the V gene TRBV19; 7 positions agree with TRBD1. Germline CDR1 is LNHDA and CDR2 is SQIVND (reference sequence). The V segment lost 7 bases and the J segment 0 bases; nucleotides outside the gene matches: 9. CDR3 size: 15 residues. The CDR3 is CASTIGTAASYEQYF. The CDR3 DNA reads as TGTGCCAGTACCATTGGGACAGCGGCCTCCTACGAGCAGTACTTC.

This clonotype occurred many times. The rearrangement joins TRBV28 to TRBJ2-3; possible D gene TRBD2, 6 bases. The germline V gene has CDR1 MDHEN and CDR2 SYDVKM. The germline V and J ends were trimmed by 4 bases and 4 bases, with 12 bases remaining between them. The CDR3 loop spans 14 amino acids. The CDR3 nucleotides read TGTGCCAGCAGTTCAGGAGGGGACGCAGATACGCAGTATTTT. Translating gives CASSSGGDADTQYF. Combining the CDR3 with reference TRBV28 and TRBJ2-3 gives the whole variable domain DVKVTQSSRYLVKRTGEKVFLECVQDMDHENMFWYRQDPGLGLRLIYFSYDVKMKEKGDIPEGYSVSREKKERFSLILESASTNQTSMYLCASSSGGDADTQYFGPGTRLTVL.

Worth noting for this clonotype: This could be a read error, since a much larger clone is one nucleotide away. As DNA, the CDR3 is TGTGCCAGCAGTTCGTCGGAGTATCGGCCCTACAATGAGCAGTTCTTC. Protein: CASSSSEYRPYNEQFF. The rearrangement links TRBV27 to TRBJ2-1; unclear D gene. Germline V gene sequence: CDR1 MNHEY, CDR2 SMNVEV (reference sequence). The V end was cut by 4 bases, the J end by 2 bases, with 15 bases between. The CDR3 runs to 16 residues.

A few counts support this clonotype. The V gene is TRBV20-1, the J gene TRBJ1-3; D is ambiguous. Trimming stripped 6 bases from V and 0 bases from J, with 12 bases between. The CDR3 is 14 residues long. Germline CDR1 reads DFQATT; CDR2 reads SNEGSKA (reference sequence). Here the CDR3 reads CSAIDGSSGNTIYF. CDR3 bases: TGCAGTGCCATTGACGGCAGCTCTGGAAACACCATATATTTT.

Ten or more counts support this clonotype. This chain's CDR3 is CATSDPQGATYNEQFF. Written as DNA, the CDR3 is TGTGCCACCAGTGATCCTCAGGGAGCTACATACAATGAGCAGTTCTTC. This chain joins TRBV24-1 and TRBJ2-1; D may correspond to TRBD1 or TRBD2 (5 bases each). This CDR3 is 16 amino acids long. Germline CDR1 reads KGHDR; CDR2 reads SFDVKD. V was trimmed by 3 bases and J by 4 bases, leaving 15 bases between them.

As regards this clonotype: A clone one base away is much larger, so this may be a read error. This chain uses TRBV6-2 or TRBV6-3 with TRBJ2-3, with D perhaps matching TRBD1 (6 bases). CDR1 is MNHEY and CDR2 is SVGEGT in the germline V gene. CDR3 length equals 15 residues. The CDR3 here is CASSYRGMGADTRYF. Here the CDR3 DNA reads TGTGCCAGCAGTTACCGGGGTATGGGGGCAGATACGCGGTATTTT.

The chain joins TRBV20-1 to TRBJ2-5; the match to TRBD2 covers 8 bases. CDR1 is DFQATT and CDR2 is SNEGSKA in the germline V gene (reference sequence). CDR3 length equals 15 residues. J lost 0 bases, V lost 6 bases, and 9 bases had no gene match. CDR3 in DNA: TGCAGTGCCCCACGGGAGGGCGGAGACCAAGAGACCCAGTACTTC. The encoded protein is CSAPREGGDQETQYF.

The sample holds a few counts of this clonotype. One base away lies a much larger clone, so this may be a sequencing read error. In nucleotides, the CDR3 is TGTGCCAGCAGCTTAATGGGGGAGACCGGGGGGCTGTTTTTT. Protein product: CASSLMGETGGLFF. V is TRBV7-3 and J is TRBJ2-2; weak D call: TRBD2 (6 bases). This CDR3 is 14 amino acids long. The germline gives CDR1 SGHTA, CDR2 FQGTGA.

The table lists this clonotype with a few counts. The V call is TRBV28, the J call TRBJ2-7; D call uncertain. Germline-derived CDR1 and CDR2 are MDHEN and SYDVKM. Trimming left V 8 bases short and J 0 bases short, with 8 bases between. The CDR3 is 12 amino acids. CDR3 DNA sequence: TGTGCCAGCGGTTGGGTCTCCTACGAGCAGTACTTC. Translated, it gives CASGWVSYEQYF.

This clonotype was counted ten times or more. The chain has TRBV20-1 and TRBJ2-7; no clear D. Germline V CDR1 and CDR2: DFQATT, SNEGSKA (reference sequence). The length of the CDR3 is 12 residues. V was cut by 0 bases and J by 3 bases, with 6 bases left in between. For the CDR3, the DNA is TGCAGTGCTAGAGAAGCCAGCTACGAGCAGTACTTC. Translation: CSAREASYEQYF.

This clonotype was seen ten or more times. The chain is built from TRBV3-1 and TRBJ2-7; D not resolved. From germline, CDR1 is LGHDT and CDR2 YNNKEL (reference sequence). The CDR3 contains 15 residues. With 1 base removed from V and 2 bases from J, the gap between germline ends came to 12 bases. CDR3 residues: CASSQGIGSAYEQYF. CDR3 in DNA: TGTGCCAGCAGCCAAGGGATCGGGTCCGCCTACGAGCAGTACTTC.

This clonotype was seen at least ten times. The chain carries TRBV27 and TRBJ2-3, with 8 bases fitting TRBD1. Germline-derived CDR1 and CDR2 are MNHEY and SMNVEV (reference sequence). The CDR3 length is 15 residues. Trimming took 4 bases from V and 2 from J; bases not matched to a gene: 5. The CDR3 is CASSYSGGDTDTQYF. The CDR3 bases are TGTGCCAGCAGTTACTCAGGGGGCGACACAGATACGCAGTATTTT.

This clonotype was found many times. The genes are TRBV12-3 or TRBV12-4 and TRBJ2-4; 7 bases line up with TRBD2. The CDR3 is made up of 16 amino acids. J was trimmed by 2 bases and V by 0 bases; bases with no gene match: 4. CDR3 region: CASSLAGGPPKNIQYF. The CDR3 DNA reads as TGTGCCAGCAGTTTAGCGGGAGGGCCGCCCAAAAACATTCAGTACTTC.

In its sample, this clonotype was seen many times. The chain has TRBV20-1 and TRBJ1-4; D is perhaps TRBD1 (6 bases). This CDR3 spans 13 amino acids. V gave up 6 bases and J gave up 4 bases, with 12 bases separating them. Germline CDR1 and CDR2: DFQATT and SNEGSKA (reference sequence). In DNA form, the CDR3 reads TGCAGTGCCACGGACAGTAATAATGAAAAACTGTTTTTT. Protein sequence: CSATDSNNEKLFF.

The CDR3 DNA reads TGTGCCAGTAGTATTCGCAGGGGGCAAACTGAAGCTTTCTTT. It yields the protein CASSIRRGQTEAFF. The gene calls are TRBV19 and TRBJ1-1; 8 bases align to TRBD1. Germline V lookup: CDR1 LNHDA, CDR2 SQIVND (reference sequence). CDR3 length: 14 amino acids. V gave up 3 bases and J gave up 5 bases; unmatched junction bases: 5. Drawing the rest from reference TRBV19 and TRBJ1-1, the complete variable domain is DGGITQSPKYLFRKEGQNVTLSCEQNLNHDAMYWYRQDPGQGLRLIYYSQIVNDFQKGDIAEGYSVSREKKESFPLTVTSAQKNPTAFYLCASSIRRGQTEAFFGQGTRLTVV.

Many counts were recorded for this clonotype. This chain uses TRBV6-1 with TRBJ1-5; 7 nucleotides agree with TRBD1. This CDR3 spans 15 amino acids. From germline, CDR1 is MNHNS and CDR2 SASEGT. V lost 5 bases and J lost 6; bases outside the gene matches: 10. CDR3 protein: CASSFATGDSQPQHF. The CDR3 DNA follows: TGTGCCAGCAGTTTTGCTACAGGGGACAGTCAGCCCCAGCATTTT.

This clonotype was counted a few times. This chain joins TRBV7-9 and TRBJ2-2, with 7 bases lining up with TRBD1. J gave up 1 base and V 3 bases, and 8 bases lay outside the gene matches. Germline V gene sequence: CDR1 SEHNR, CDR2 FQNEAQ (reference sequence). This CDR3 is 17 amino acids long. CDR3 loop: CASSLLDRAMNTGELFF. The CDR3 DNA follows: TGTGCCAGCAGCTTGCTCGACAGGGCAATGAACACCGGGGAGCTGTTTTTT.

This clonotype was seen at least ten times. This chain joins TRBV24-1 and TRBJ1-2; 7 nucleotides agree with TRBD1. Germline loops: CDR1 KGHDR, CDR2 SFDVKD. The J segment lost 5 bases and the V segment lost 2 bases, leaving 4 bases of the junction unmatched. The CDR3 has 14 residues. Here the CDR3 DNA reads TGTGCCACCAGTGATTCGGACAGGCCTTATGGCTACACCTTC. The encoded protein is CATSDSDRPYGYTF.

The CDR3 sequence: CSAKAGGPQETQYF. For the CDR3, the DNA is TGCAGTGCTAAAGCGGGAGGACCTCAAGAGACCCAGTACTTC. V gene TRBV20-1 combines with J gene TRBJ2-5, with 9 nucleotides matching TRBD2. After removal of 4 bases from V and 2 bases from J, the junction contained 5 bases not matched to a gene. The CDR3 sequence is 14 residues long. Per germline, CDR1 DFQATT and CDR2 SNEGSKA (reference sequence).

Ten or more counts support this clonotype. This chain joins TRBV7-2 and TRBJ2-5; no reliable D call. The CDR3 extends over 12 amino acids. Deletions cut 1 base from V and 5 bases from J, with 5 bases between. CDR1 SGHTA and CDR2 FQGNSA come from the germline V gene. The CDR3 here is CASSLDRETQYF. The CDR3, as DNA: TGTGCCAGCAGCTTAGATCGGGAGACCCAGTACTTC.

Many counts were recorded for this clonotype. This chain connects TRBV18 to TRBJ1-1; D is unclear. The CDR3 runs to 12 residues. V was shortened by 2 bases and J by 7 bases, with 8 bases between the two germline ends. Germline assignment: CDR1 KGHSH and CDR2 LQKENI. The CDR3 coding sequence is TGTGCCAGCTCACCATCACGGGATGAAGCTTTCTTT. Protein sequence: CASSPSRDEAFF.

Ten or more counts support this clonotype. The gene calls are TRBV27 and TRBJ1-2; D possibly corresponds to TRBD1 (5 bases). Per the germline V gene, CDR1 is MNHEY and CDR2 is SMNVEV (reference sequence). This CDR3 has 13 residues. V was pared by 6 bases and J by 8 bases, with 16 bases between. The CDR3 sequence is CASSLRGLRGYTF. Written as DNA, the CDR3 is TGTGCCAGCAGCCTTCGGGGGTTGAGGGGCTACACCTTC.